These 3 T cell receptor beta chains came from one sample sequenced in a study of blood T cell repertoires in COVID-19. Profiling relied on immunoSEQ multiplex PCR, and the TCRdb table lists in-frame clones only, not all of them. The sample consists of about 110,000 clones, roughly 91% of them appearing once. The sample comprised peripheral blood. The receptor set was obtained from a woman aged 45-65 years with acute or convalescent COVID-19.

The count of this clone is one. As DNA, the CDR3 is TGTGCCAGCAGCGCGGAGGGGTTCTACAATGAGCAGTTCTTC. Translation gives CASSAEGFYNEQFF. V and J are TRBV9 and TRBJ2-1; D is perhaps TRBD2 (6 bases). The germline V gene encodes CDR1 SGDLS and CDR2 YYNGEE. The CDR3 has 14 residues. The germline V and J ends were trimmed by 3 bases and 3 bases, with 10 bases remaining between them.

The rearrangement links TRBV6-2 or TRBV6-3 to TRBJ2-1, with 12 bases matching TRBD2. With V trimmed by 0 bases and J by 8 bases, 2 bases remained unmatched. The CDR3 has 15 residues. The germline gives CDR1 MNHEY, CDR2 SVGEGT. The DNA of the CDR3 is TGTGCCAGCAGTTACTCCGGGACTAGCGGGCATGAGCAGTTCTTC. It encodes CASSYSGTSGHEQFF.

The chain is built from TRBV7-2 and TRBJ1-5; D perhaps matches TRBD1 (6 bases). CDR1 is SGHTA, CDR2 FQGNSA, per germline. Deletions cut 0 bases from V and 0 bases from J, with 12 bases between. The CDR3 consists of 17 residues. DNA of the CDR3: TGTGCCAGCAGCTTAGCGAGTCAGGGGTATAGCAATCAGCCCCAGCATTTT. It specifies CASSLASQGYSNQPQHF. Full variable domain (rest looked up from reference TRBV7-2 and TRBJ1-5): GAGVSQSPSNKVTEKGKDVELRCDPISGHTALYWYRQSLGQGLEFLIYFQGNSAPDKSGLPSDRFSAERTGGSVSTLTIQRTQQEDSAVYLCASSLASQGYSNQPQHFGDGTRLSIL.